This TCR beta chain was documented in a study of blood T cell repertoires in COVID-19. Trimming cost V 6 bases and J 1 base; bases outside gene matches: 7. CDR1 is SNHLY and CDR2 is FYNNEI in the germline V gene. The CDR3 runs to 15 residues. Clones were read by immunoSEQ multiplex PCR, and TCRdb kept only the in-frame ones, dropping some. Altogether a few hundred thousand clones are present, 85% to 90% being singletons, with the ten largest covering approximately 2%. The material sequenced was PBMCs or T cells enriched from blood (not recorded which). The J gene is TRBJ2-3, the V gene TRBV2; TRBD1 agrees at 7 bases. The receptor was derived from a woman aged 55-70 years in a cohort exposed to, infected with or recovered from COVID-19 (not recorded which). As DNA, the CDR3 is TGTGCCAGCAGGTATACAGGGGCCGGCACAGATACGCAGTATTTT. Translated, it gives CASRYTGAGTDTQYF.